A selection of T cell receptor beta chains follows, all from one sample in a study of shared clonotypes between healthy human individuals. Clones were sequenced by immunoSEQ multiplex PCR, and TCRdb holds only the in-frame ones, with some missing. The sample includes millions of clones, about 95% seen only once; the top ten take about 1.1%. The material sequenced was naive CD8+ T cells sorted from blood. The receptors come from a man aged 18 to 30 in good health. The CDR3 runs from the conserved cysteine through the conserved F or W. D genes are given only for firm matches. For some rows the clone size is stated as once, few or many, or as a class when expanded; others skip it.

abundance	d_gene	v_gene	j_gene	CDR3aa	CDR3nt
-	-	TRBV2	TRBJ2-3	CASNLWGTGLTDTQYF	TGTGCCAGCAACCTTTGGGGGACCGGACTCACAGATACGCAGTATTTT
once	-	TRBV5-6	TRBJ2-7	CASSLGSGTYEQYF	TGTGCCAGCAGCTTAGGCAGCGGAACCTACGAGCAGTACTTC
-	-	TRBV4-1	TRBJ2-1	CASSRLQGSSYNEQFF	TGCGCCAGCAGCCGCCTGCAGGGAAGCTCCTACAATGAGCAGTTCTTC
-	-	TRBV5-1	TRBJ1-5	CASSLVGEVPQHF	TGCGCCAGCAGCTTGGTGGGTGAAGTTCCCCAGCATTTT
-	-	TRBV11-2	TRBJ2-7	CASSHPVEGINEQYF	TGTGCCAGCAGCCACCCCGTGGAGGGAATCAACGAGCAGTACTTC
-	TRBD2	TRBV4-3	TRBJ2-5	CASSPLWRGGETQYF	TGCGCCAGCAGCCCCCTCTGGCGGGGGGGAGAGACCCAGTACTTC
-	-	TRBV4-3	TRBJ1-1	CASSQDVGEGLQAGAFF	TGCGCCAGCAGCCAAGATGTAGGGGAGGGCCTTCAAGCCGGGGCTTTCTTT
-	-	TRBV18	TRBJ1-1	CASSPTANTEAFF	TGTGCCAGCTCTCCTACAGCGAACACTGAAGCTTTCTTT
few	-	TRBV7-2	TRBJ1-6	CASSFLRRVDSPLHF	TGTGCCAGCAGCTTCCTTAGGAGGGTGGATTCACCCCTCCACTTT
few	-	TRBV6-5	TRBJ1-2	CASSYSGGDGYTF	TGTGCCAGCAGTTACTCGGGAGGGGATGGCTACACCTTC
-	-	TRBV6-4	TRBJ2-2	CASSDWANSNTGELFF	TGTGCCAGCAGTGACTGGGCTAACTCGAACACCGGGGAGCTGTTTTTT
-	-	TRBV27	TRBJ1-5	CASSFSSNQPQHF	TGTGCCAGCAGTTTTTCTAGCAATCAGCCCCAGCATTTT
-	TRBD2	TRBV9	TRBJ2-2	CASSGLAGNTGELFF	TGTGCCAGCAGCGGACTAGCGGGAAACACCGGGGAGCTGTTTTTT
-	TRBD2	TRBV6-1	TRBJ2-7	CASSVGGDYEQYF	TGTGCCAGCAGTGTCGGGGGGGATTACGAGCAGTACTTC
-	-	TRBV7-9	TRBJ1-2	CASSASEVNYGYTF	TGTGCCAGCAGCGCGTCCGAGGTCAACTATGGCTACACCTTC
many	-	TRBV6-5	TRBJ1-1	CASRRLGNTEAFF	TGTGCCAGCCGACGCCTGGGGAACACTGAAGCTTTCTTT
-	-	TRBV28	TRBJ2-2	CASSLNFVGELFF	TGTGCCAGCAGTTTAAACTTTGTAGGGGAGCTGTTTTTT
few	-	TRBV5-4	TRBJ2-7	CASSPGLGPYEQYF	TGTGCCAGCAGCCCAGGACTGGGACCCTACGAGCAGTACTTC
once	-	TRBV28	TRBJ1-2	CASSSPPGTPDGVGYTF	TGTGCCAGCAGTTCCCCCCCCGGGACCCCCGACGGGGTTGGCTACACCTTC
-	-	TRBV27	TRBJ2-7	CASSLGKGFEQYF	TGTGCCAGCAGTTTAGGGAAGGGGTTCGAGCAGTACTTC
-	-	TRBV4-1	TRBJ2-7	CASSHQGGGGTPYEQYF	TGCGCCAGCAGCCACCAAGGTGGGGGCGGGACACCCTACGAGCAGTACTTC
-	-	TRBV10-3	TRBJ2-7	CATDPGTETYEQYF	TGTGCCACGGACCCCGGGACGGAGACCTACGAGCAGTACTTC
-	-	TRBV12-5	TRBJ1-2	CASGTPSYGYTF	TGTGCTAGTGGTACCCCCAGCTATGGCTACACCTTC
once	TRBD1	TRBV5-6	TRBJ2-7	CASSSQGAEQYF	TGTGCCAGCAGCTCGCAGGGGGCCGAGCAGTACTTC
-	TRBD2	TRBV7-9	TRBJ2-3	CASSLGASGGPDTQYF	TGTGCCAGCAGCTTAGGGGCTAGCGGGGGGCCAGATACGCAGTATTTT
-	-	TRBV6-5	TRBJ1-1	CASSYSILSLNTEAFF	TGTGCCAGCAGTTACTCGATCCTGTCTTTGAACACTGAAGCTTTCTTT
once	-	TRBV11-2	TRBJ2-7	CASSLDEEGFSLYEQYF	TGTGCCAGCAGCTTAGATGAGGAGGGTTTCTCCCTCTACGAGCAGTACTTC